The clone carrying this TCR beta chain is a singleton in its sample. Its antigen is currently unknown. The junction shows a germline mismatch at one end, possibly a read error. The protocol was immunoSEQ multiplex PCR, while the TCRdb copy is restricted to in-frame clones and leaves out a portion. Here the sample spans tens of thousands of clones, 73% being singletons. The sample comes from a study of OX40 agonist ivuxolimab in advanced cancers. About the research overall: Patients took ivuxolimab, an agonistic anti-OX40 (CD134) antibody. Aged about 20 to 80 with a mean of approximately 60 years, they were approximately 79% male. Overall study findings and caveats: At doses 0.1 to 3.0 mg/kg, CD4+ and CD8+ clones expanded.

Prior autoimmune disease or systemic immunosuppression barred patients. The CDR3 loop spans 14 amino acids. Source: CD4+ or CD8+ T cells sorted from blood, taken in a trial of the OX40 agonist ivuxolimab. The sequence was obtained from an adult with an advanced solid tumor such as melanoma, head and neck, liver or kidney cancer. This chain connects TRBV5-3 to TRBJ2-7, with D perhaps TRBD1 (5 bases). TRBV5-3 is an open reading frame, and its role is uncertain. The CDR3 nucleotides read TGTGCCAGCAGCTTGGAAGGGGACTCCTACGAGCAGTACTTC. It yields the protein CASSLEGDSYEQYF.